The clone carrying this TCR beta chain was counted at least ten times. The antigen is undetermined. This CDR3 is built from 16 residues. Germline V lookup: CDR1 SGHRS, CDR2 YFSETQ. V lost 3 bases and J lost 6; bases outside the gene matches: 7. This specimen comes from a study of T cells in Graves' hyperthyroidism and ophthalmopathy. Study-wide background: Peripheral blood samples were taken at initial diagnosis, prior to any treatment. Study outcomes and limitations: Separating ophthalmopathy from stable hyperthyroidism was achieved by a 13 V-J model.

Template material for amplifying TCR beta CDR3 regions consisted of RNA transcripts. Carried out on the TCR CDR3, a first-round RT-PCR used the HTBI primer set. TCRdb reanalysed the multiplex PCR reads using MiXCR and keeps one entry per CDR3 protein. The sample contains around 520,000 distinct CDR3 sequences, 13% to 15% of which appear only once. The rearrangement uses TRBV5-1 and TRBJ2-1; 12 bases map to TRBD2. Sequenced input: blood. This TCR came from a woman aged 18-35 years with Graves' hyperthyroidism. The CDR3 region has the DNA TGCGCCAGCAGCTCGGTACTAGCGGGAGGCGGCAATGAGCAGTTCTTC. Protein: CASSSVLAGGGNEQFF.